The present entry profiles one T cell receptor beta chain with its context. Its antigen is not known. A read error is possible here, since a much larger clone lies one base away. Sorted inputs of about 19,000 to 1,100,000 cells, with 10%, 30% or 50% RNA, yielded naive CD8 libraries. Per the germline V gene, CDR1 is SGHTA and CDR2 is FQGNSA. This CDR3 has 16 amino acids. Trimming pared 1 base from V and 6 bases from J, leaving 15 bases between. This sample is drawn from a study of molecular identifiers for immune sequencing clone quantification. Study outcomes and limitations: Clones above 20 RNA copies contained over 97% of effector molecules but under 1% of naive ones.

MiXCR, run by TCRdb on the PCR reads, gives a single entry per CDR3 protein. The data contain about 300,000 distinct CDR3 sequences, about 22% of them singletons. The J gene is TRBJ2-2, the V gene TRBV7-2; D call uncertain. Sequencing was done on a sample of naive CD8+ T cells from blood, with Jurkat cell RNA spiked in. Subset defined: FACS-sorted CD8+CD4-CCR7+CD45RA+ naive T cells. The receptor was derived from a human donor in good health. Some libraries in this study had Jurkat cell RNA spiked in. In DNA form, the CDR3 reads TGTGCCAGCAGCTTAGGGGTGGTGGCGTTTGCCGGGGAGCTGTTTTTT. As protein: CASSLGVVAFAGELFF.